Shown below are 18 T cell receptor beta chains from a single sample sequenced in a study of cytomegalovirus exposure and HLA in healthy donors. The PCR employed 60 Vbeta primers together with 13 Jbeta primers. TCRdb keeps only in-frame clones here, not all; method: immunoSEQ multiplex PCR. This sample carries roughly 70,000 clones, with roughly 2.8% going to the ten biggest clones. Sequencing was performed on PBMCs. All receptors come from a man in his forties or fifties in good health and CMV-seronegative.

This chain uses TRBV5-1 with TRBJ1-1; possible D gene TRBD1, 6 bases. This CDR3 is built from 14 residues. Germline V gene data show CDR1 as SGHRS and CDR2 as YFSETQ. V lost 5 bases, J lost 6 bases, and 17 bases lay in between. The CDR3 region is CASSFTGMDPEAFF. In DNA, the CDR3 is TGCGCCAGCAGTTTTACAGGGATGGACCCTGAAGCTTTCTTT. Full variable domain (remainder filled in from reference TRBV5-1 and TRBJ1-1): KAGVTQTPRYLIKTRGQQVTLSCSPISGHRSVSWYQQTPGQGLQFLFEYFSETQRNKGNFPGRFSGRQFSNSRSEMNVSTLELGDSALYLCASSFTGMDPEAFFGQGTRLTVV.

The chain combines TRBV6-1 with TRBJ2-1, with D maybe TRBD2 (5 bases). The CDR3 extends over 12 amino acids. V lost 2 bases, J lost 7 bases, and 6 bases lay in between. The germline V gene has CDR1 MNHNS and CDR2 SASEGT. The DNA for the CDR3 is TGTGCCAGCAGTGAAAGAGGGAATGAGCAGTTCTTC. It is translated as CASSERGNEQFF.

The V and J genes are TRBV4-1 and TRBJ1-3, with 7 bases identical to TRBD1. There are 16 residues in the CDR3. The germline CDR1 and CDR2 sequences are MGHRA and YSYEKL. Trimming at V came to 4 bases and at J to 2 bases, leaving 8 bases not matched to a gene. For the CDR3, the DNA is TGCGCCAGCAGCCCCCGACAGGGAAACCCTGGAAACACCATATATTTT. Protein product: CASSPRQGNPGNTIYF.

The gene calls are TRBV9 and TRBJ1-6, with a weak D call TRBD1 (5 bases). V was shortened by 3 bases and J by 3 bases, with 13 bases between the two germline ends. CDR1 and CDR2 (germline): SGDLS, YYNGEE. This CDR3 is 16 amino acids long. In DNA, the CDR3 is TGTGCCAGCAGCGCCTCCCCGACAGACTATAATTCACCCCTCCACTTT. Encoded protein: CASSASPTDYNSPLHF.

The chain is built from TRBV5-1 and TRBJ2-5, with D hard to call. The germline V gene encodes CDR1 SGHRS and CDR2 YFSETQ. CDR3 length: 17 amino acids. Trimming stripped 0 bases from V and 4 bases from J, with 19 bases between. CDR3 loop: CASSLGSRGTPSETQYF. Here the CDR3 DNA reads TGCGCCAGCAGCTTGGGGTCGAGAGGTACCCCCTCAGAGACCCAGTACTTC.

V and J are TRBV13 and TRBJ2-7, with D tentatively TRBD1 (5 bases). This CDR3 is 15 amino acids long. Germline CDR1 reads PRHDT; CDR2 reads FYEKMQ (reference sequence). The V end was cut by 5 bases, the J end by 1 base, with 15 bases between. CDR3 sequence: CASSASQGHSYEQYF. The CDR3, as DNA: TGTGCCAGCAGCGCCTCTCAGGGCCATTCCTACGAGCAGTACTTC.

This chain uses TRBV28 with TRBJ2-1, with 16 bases matching TRBD2. In germline, CDR1 is MDHEN, CDR2 SYDVKM. The CDR3 has 19 residues. With V trimmed by 5 bases and J by 0 bases, 7 bases remained unmatched. This chain's CDR3 is CASSPPGLAGGGSYNEQFF. Here the CDR3 DNA reads TGTGCCAGCAGTCCACCGGGACTAGCGGGGGGGGGCTCCTACAATGAGCAGTTCTTC.

The chain couples TRBV7-9 to TRBJ1-1; D is undetermined. The CDR3 extends over 15 amino acids. The germline V gene has CDR1 SEHNR and CDR2 FQNEAQ (reference sequence). With 5 bases removed from V and 1 base from J, the gap between germline ends came to 14 bases. The CDR3: CASSRIAAENTEAFF. The CDR3 nucleotides read TGTGCCAGCAGCCGAATCGCGGCGGAGAACACTGAAGCTTTCTTT.

The chain uses TRBV30 and TRBJ2-7; 7 bases are a match to TRBD1. V lost 5 bases, J lost 4 bases, and 5 bases stayed unmatched. CDR1 is GTSNPN and CDR2 is SVGIG in the germline V gene (reference sequence). The CDR3 has 12 amino acids. CDR3 amino acids: CAWGQVSYEQYF. CDR3 DNA: TGTGCCTGGGGACAGGTCAGTTACGAGCAGTACTTC.

V gene TRBV2 combines with J gene TRBJ1-1, with a weak D call TRBD1 (6 bases). Trimming pared 5 bases from V and 0 bases from J, leaving 19 bases between. CDR1 is SNHLY, CDR2 FYNNEI, per germline. The CDR3 is made up of 17 amino acids. The CDR3 bases are TGTGCCAGCAGTTCCCAAGGGGGGGGCGTAGTGAACACTGAAGCTTTCTTT. Encoded protein: CASSSQGGGVVNTEAFF.

This chain links TRBV6-5 with TRBJ1-6, with D possibly matching TRBD1 (6 bases). CDR3 length: 14 residues. CDR1 and CDR2 (germline): MNHEY, SVGAGI. V was shortened by 0 bases and J by 8 bases, with 8 bases between the two germline ends. The CDR3 reads CASSYSTGDSPLHF. The CDR3, as DNA: TGTGCCAGCAGTTACTCGACAGGAGATTCACCCCTCCACTTT.

This sequence joins TRBV4-1 and TRBJ1-5, with TRBD1 matching over 9 bases. CDR1 is MGHRA and CDR2 is YSYEKL in the germline V gene. The CDR3 length is 15 residues. The V gene end was trimmed by 3 bases and the J gene end by 2 bases; junction bases not matched to a gene: 2. CDR3 coding DNA: TGCGCCAGCAGCCAGGGGACAGGGCGCAATCAGCCCCAGCATTTT. Its protein is CASSQGTGRNQPQHF.

About this clone: One end of the junction is discordant with germline, which a read error may explain. At the DNA level, this CDR3 is encoded by other sequences in the same sample as well. The chain employs TRBV30 and TRBJ1-6; a possible D gene is TRBD1 (6 bases). Germline V lookup: CDR1 GTSNPN, CDR2 SVGIG (reference sequence). This CDR3 has 17 residues. The CDR3, as DNA: TGTGCCTGGAGTGCTCAGGGGAAGTCAGAAGCTAATTCACCCCTACACTTT. Translation gives CAWSAQGKSEANSPLHF.

On this clone: The junction departs from germline at one end; a sequencing error may be responsible. The chain recombines TRBV6-1 with TRBJ2-7; D not certain. Germline CDR1 reads MNHNS; CDR2 reads SASEGT. There are 12 residues in the CDR3. This CDR3 is CASSEVKYGQYF. CDR3 sequence (DNA): TGTGCCAGCAGTGAAGTTAAGTACGGGCAGTACTTC.

This rearrangement joins TRBV5-1 to TRBJ2-1; tentatively, D is TRBD2 (6 bases). The CDR3 loop spans 14 amino acids. The ends were cut back, 2 bases at V and 6 bases at J, with 12 bases in the middle. Germline V lookup: CDR1 SGHRS, CDR2 YFSETQ. The CDR3 sequence: CASSFGGYGNEQFF. The CDR3 bases are TGCGCCAGCAGCTTCGGAGGGTACGGCAATGAGCAGTTCTTC.

CDR3 sequence: CASSLDRVYNSPLHF. DNA for the CDR3: TGTGCCAGCAGCTTAGACAGAGTCTATAATTCACCCCTCCACTTT. V gene TRBV7-2 combines with J gene TRBJ1-6; D not resolved. The length of the CDR3 is 15 residues. Germline-derived CDR1 and CDR2 are SGHTA and FQGNSA. Between the trimmed V and J ends, which lost 1 base and 3 bases, there was a span of 7 bases.

The V gene is TRBV4-1, the J gene TRBJ1-4; no definite D call. CDR1 and CDR2 (germline): MGHRA, YSYEKL. The CDR3 length is 15 residues. Trimming shortened V by 0 bases and J by 0 bases, and 5 bases separated the two germline ends. This CDR3 reads CASSQEPTTNEKLFF. Written as DNA, the CDR3 is TGCGCCAGCAGCCAAGAGCCTACAACTAATGAAAAACTGTTTTTT.

J is TRBJ2-3 and V is TRBV7-9; 13 bases match TRBD2. Germline CDR1 SEHNR, CDR2 FQNEAQ (reference sequence). The CDR3 contains 16 residues. V was clipped by 10 bases and J by 2 bases; unmatched bases: 9. The CDR3 DNA reads TGTGCCACCAGGGGGGGACTAGCGGGGACCACAGATACGCAGTATTTT. Amino acids: CATRGGLAGTTDTQYF.